The clone carrying this T cell receptor (beta chain) was recorded only once. The antigen remains unidentified. Via MiXCR, TCRdb re-called the reads, giving one row per CDR3 protein. The repertoire includes around 710,000 distinct CDR3 sequences, around 29% of them detected once, and around 13% sits in the top ten. These data are taken from a study of T cell repertoires in cytomegalovirus infection. Study in general: In the study, CMV epitopes included recently identified HLA-C-restricted and well-studied HLA-B-restricted ones. Public signatures in TCR beta pointed to CMV infection and matching HLA type. Notes on the study in general: The ex vivo response was dominated by HLA-C-restricted CMV-specific TCR beta clonotypes.

Germline V lookup: CDR1 WNHNN, CDR2 SYGVQD (reference sequence). The CDR3 covers 13 residues. V shed 2 bases and J shed 5 bases, with 9 bases lying between them. The input for sequencing was cultured CD8+ T cells from PBMCs, taken from culture after CMV antigen stimulation. The V and J genes are TRBV10-1 and TRBJ1-2, with D hard to call. This receptor was taken from a human donor in good health (CMV status not recorded). Some clones in this sample may be carry-over from other donors' samples. The CDR3 DNA is TGCGCCAGCAGTGAGGACTTATCGTATGGCTACACCTTC. The encoded protein is CASSEDLSYGYTF.